This is a list of T cell receptor beta chains from one sample in a study of blood T cell repertoires in COVID-19. Using immunoSEQ multiplex PCR, the repertoire was profiled, and TCRdb retains in-frame clones only, with some absent. The sample shows just over 300,000 clones, 65% to 90% of them seen only once. The material sequenced was PBMCs or T cells enriched from blood (not recorded which). The receptor source for this set is a man between 25 and 39 years old who had recovered from COVID-19. Both conserved end residues are part of each CDR3. The order of the fields is CDR3 DNA, CDR3 protein, D gene, V gene, clone size, J gene. D genes are given only for firm matches. Rows give clone size only sometimes, using once, few, many, or a class for an expanded clone.

CDR3nt: TGTGCCAGCAGCTTTGGGGGGGCCTACGAGCAGTACTTC
CDR3aa: CASSFGGAYEQYF
d_gene: TRBD2
v_gene: TRBV7-2
abundance: .
j_gene: TRBJ2-7

CDR3nt: TGCGCCAGCAGCCCAAGCGGGGGGCCAGAGACCCAGTACTTC
CDR3aa: CASSPSGGPETQYF
d_gene: TRBD2
v_gene: TRBV4-1
abundance: .
j_gene: TRBJ2-5

CDR3nt: TGCGCCAGCAGCAAAGACACCTCCGGAGCCAAAAACATTCAGTACTTC
CDR3aa: CASSKDTSGAKNIQYF
d_gene: .
v_gene: TRBV5-1
abundance: .
j_gene: TRBJ2-4

CDR3nt: TGTGCCAGCAGCCACGGACAGGGGGCAGGGGAAAAACTGTTTTTT
CDR3aa: CASSHGQGAGEKLFF
d_gene: TRBD1
v_gene: TRBV7-2
abundance: .
j_gene: TRBJ1-4

CDR3nt: TGTGCCTGGAGTGTCGGTTTTAACTATGGCTACACCTTC
CDR3aa: CAWSVGFNYGYTF
d_gene: .
v_gene: TRBV30
abundance: .
j_gene: TRBJ1-2

CDR3nt: TGCAGCGTTGAAGATCGGGGCAGGGGCCACGAGCAGTACTTC
CDR3aa: CSVEDRGRGHEQYF
d_gene: .
v_gene: TRBV29-1
abundance: .
j_gene: TRBJ2-7

CDR3nt: TGCGCCAGCAGTGACGGGGGGGTCAATCAGCCCCAGCATTTT
CDR3aa: CASSDGGVNQPQHF
d_gene: .
v_gene: TRBV10-2
abundance: once
j_gene: TRBJ1-5

CDR3nt: TGTGCCAGCAGTGAAGGCAGGTTGTATGGCTACACCTTC
CDR3aa: CASSEGRLYGYTF
d_gene: .
v_gene: TRBV6-1
abundance: .
j_gene: TRBJ1-2

CDR3nt: TGTGCCAGCAGCAAAGGTGGGGGGGAGCAGTACTTC
CDR3aa: CASSKGGGEQYF
d_gene: .
v_gene: TRBV21-1
abundance: .
j_gene: TRBJ2-7

CDR3nt: TGTGCCAGCAGGCAAGGATCTGGGGACAGGGGATCCTACGAGCAGTACTTC
CDR3aa: CASRQGSGDRGSYEQYF
d_gene: TRBD1
v_gene: TRBV5-6
abundance: .
j_gene: TRBJ2-7

CDR3nt: TGTGCTAGCAGACCGACGGCAGGGGGAACCACCGGGGAGCTGTTTTTT
CDR3aa: CASRPTAGGTTGELFF
d_gene: TRBD1
v_gene: TRBV7-7
abundance: .
j_gene: TRBJ2-2

CDR3nt: TGCAGCATTCTAGCGGGGGGGAGGACAGATACGCAGTATTTT
CDR3aa: CSILAGGRTDTQYF
d_gene: TRBD2
v_gene: TRBV29-1
abundance: few
j_gene: TRBJ2-3

CDR3nt: TGCGCCAGCAGCCAAGTACGGGGGGCCGGCGGAGATACGCAGTATTTT
CDR3aa: CASSQVRGAGGDTQYF
d_gene: .
v_gene: TRBV4-1
abundance: .
j_gene: TRBJ2-3